The next 16 T cell receptor beta chains were all read from a single sample in a study of response to subunit inactivated influenza vaccine. TCRdb reanalysed the RT-PCR reads using MiXCR and keeps one entry per CDR3 protein. The table has 600,000 to 700,000 distinct CDR3 sequences, approximately 15% seen once. The sequencing used PBMCs from blood, collected around 14 days before vaccination. The receptors shown here come from a man over 45 who received an inactivated influenza vaccine.

V and J are TRBV9 and TRBJ2-7; 10 bases agree with TRBD1. Trimming took 4 bases from V and 5 from J; bases not matched to a gene: 9. The CDR3 has 15 amino acids. From germline, CDR1 is SGDLS and CDR2 YYNGEE. CDR3 nucleotide sequence: TGTGCCAGCAGCTCTCAGGGACAGGGGCTCGACGAGCAGTACTTC. Its translation is CASSSQGQGLDEQYF. Together with reference TRBV9 and TRBJ2-7, the CDR3 gives the full variable domain: DSGVTQTPKHLITATGQRVTLRCSPRSGDLSVYWYQQSLDQGLQFLIQYYNGEERAKGNILERFSAQQFPDLHSELNLSSLELGDSALYFCASSSQGQGLDEQYFGPGTRLTVT.

In its sample, this clonotype was seen a few times. The chain recombines TRBV7-2 with TRBJ2-7, with a tentative D call TRBD2 (6 bases). CDR1 is SGHTA, CDR2 FQGNSA, per germline. V was pared by 5 bases and J by 4 bases, with 18 bases between. CDR3 length: 15 amino acids. The CDR3, as DNA: TGTGCCAGCAGCCAAGTCGGGGGATTGGGTTACGAGCAGTACTTC. Its translation is CASSQVGGLGYEQYF. Complete variable domain (other parts from reference TRBV7-2 and TRBJ2-7): GAGVSQSPSNKVTEKGKDVELRCDPISGHTALYWYRQSLGQGLEFLIYFQGNSAPDKSGLPSDRFSAERTGGSVSTLTIQRTQQEDSAVYLCASSQVGGLGYEQYFGPGTRLTVT.

This clonotype was counted only a few times. The rearrangement uses TRBV12-3 or TRBV12-4 and TRBJ2-7; D gene ambiguous. The CDR3 consists of 14 residues. V dropped 0 bases and J dropped 5 bases, with 11 bases sitting between them. The DNA for the CDR3 is TGTGCCAGCAGTTTAGCGGCCAGTCTGAACGAGCAGTACTTC. Residues: CASSLAASLNEQYF.

As to this clonotype: A junction end diverges from the germline sequence, so it may reflect a read error. V is TRBV20-1 and J is TRBJ2-7; no clear D gene. Germline CDR1 DFQATT, CDR2 SNEGSKA (reference sequence). This CDR3 contains 14 residues. CDR3 residues: CSAPRTTASYEHYF. DNA for the CDR3: TGCAGTGCCCCCAGGACCACCGCCTCCTACGAGCACTACTTC.

This clonotype was counted a few times. The CDR3 here is CASSRSASGSTDTQYF. DNA of the CDR3: TGTGCCAGCAGCCGGTCGGCTAGCGGGAGCACAGATACGCAGTATTTT. The chain has TRBV5-4 and TRBJ2-3, with TRBD2 matching over 8 bases. The CDR3 length is 16 residues. V was pared by 4 bases and J by 0 bases, with 7 bases of the junction left unmatched. Germline V CDR1 and CDR2: SGHNT, YYREEE (reference sequence).

This clonotype was counted a few times. The chain is built from TRBV19 and TRBJ2-2; D might be TRBD2 (5 bases). Per the germline V gene, CDR1 is LNHDA and CDR2 is SQIVND (reference sequence). The CDR3 runs 14 residues. The V end was cut by 4 bases, the J end by 5 bases, with 11 bases between. The CDR3 sequence: CASSNPGRTGELFF. The CDR3 region has the DNA TGTGCCAGTAGTAATCCGGGAAGAACCGGGGAGCTGTTTTTT.

DNA of the CDR3: TGCGCCAGCAGCCAAGACGACAGGGGCCCCTACAATGAGCAGTTCTTC. Its protein is CASSQDDRGPYNEQFF. The V call is TRBV4-3, the J call TRBJ2-1; 8 positions agree with TRBD1. The CDR3 extends over 16 amino acids. V lost 0 bases, J lost 2 bases, and 3 bases stayed unmatched. The germline V gene has CDR1 LGHNA and CDR2 YSLEER.

The rearrangement joins TRBV5-6 to TRBJ1-2; TRBD1 matches at 7 bases. With 3 bases clipped from V and 5 bases from J, the junction kept 13 bases outside the gene matches. CDR1 SGHDT and CDR2 YYEEEE come from the germline V gene. The CDR3 has 16 residues. This CDR3 is CASSYRQGLILYGYTF. CDR3 coding DNA: TGTGCCAGCAGCTACCGACAGGGTCTAATCTTGTATGGCTACACCTTC.

In its sample, this clonotype was seen a few times. This chain uses TRBV7-2 with TRBJ2-7, with 8 bases lining up with TRBD1. With 4 bases clipped from V and 2 bases from J, the junction kept 4 bases outside the gene matches. This CDR3 is built from 14 residues. CDR1 and CDR2 (germline): SGHTA, FQGNSA. The CDR3 spells CASSSGGTPYEQYF. CDR3 bases: TGTGCCAGCAGCTCAGGGGGCACCCCCTACGAGCAGTACTTC. The whole variable domain, remainder taken from reference TRBV7-2 and TRBJ2-7, is GAGVSQSPSNKVTEKGKDVELRCDPISGHTALYWYRQSLGQGLEFLIYFQGNSAPDKSGLPSDRFSAERTGGSVSTLTIQRTQQEDSAVYLCASSSGGTPYEQYFGPGTRLTVT.

This clonotype turned up a few times. V and J are TRBV5-6 and TRBJ2-6; D ambiguous. The V gene's germline CDR1 is SGHDT and CDR2 YYEEEE. V was clipped by 0 bases and J by 0 bases, with 7 bases between them. This CDR3 region has 16 residues. CDR3 residues: CASSLAPYSGANVLTF. In DNA form, the CDR3 reads TGTGCCAGCAGCTTGGCCCCGTACTCTGGGGCCAACGTCCTGACTTTC.

This clonotype has a handful of counts. The CDR3 loop reads CATTLTGELFF. As DNA, the CDR3 is TGTGCCACTACACTCACCGGGGAGCTGTTTTTT. This chain uses TRBV11-2 with TRBJ2-2; D ambiguous. Germline loops: CDR1 SGHAT, CDR2 FQNNGV. The length of the CDR3 is 11 residues. V lost 10 bases, J lost 4 bases, and 7 bases lay in between.

This clonotype was seen more than once but under ten times. This chain uses TRBV6-2 or TRBV6-3 with TRBJ2-7, with 8 nucleotides matching TRBD1. Losses at the gene ends were 5 bases for V and 4 bases for J; bases not matched to a gene: 13. In germline, CDR1 is MNHEY, CDR2 SVGEGT. This CDR3 has 16 residues. CDR3 protein: CASSHPPGTGRYEQYF. CDR3 sequence (DNA): TGTGCCAGCAGTCATCCCCCCGGGACAGGACGGTACGAGCAGTACTTC.

This clonotype occurred a few times. V usage is TRBV10-3 and J usage is TRBJ2-3, with 9 bases identical to TRBD2. J was trimmed by 2 bases and V by 0 bases; bases with no gene match: 3. From germline, CDR1 is ENHRY and CDR2 SYGVKD. CDR3 size: 16 residues. CDR3 DNA sequence: TGTGCCATCAGTGAGTCGACTAGCGGTCTCACAGATACGCAGTATTTT. Its translation: CAISESTSGLTDTQYF.

The chain is built from TRBV9 and TRBJ2-5, with a tentative D call TRBD2 (7 bases). Germline V gene sequence: CDR1 SGDLS, CDR2 YYNGEE. CDR3 length: 14 residues. Trimming removed 4 bases at V and 4 bases at J, with 14 bases between. CDR3 sequence: CASSPAGGPETQYF. CDR3 in DNA: TGTGCCAGCAGCCCCGCCGGGGGGCCAGAGACCCAGTACTTC. Using reference TRBV9 and TRBJ2-5 for the parts outside the CDR3, the full variable domain is DSGVTQTPKHLITATGQRVTLRCSPRSGDLSVYWYQQSLDQGLQFLIQYYNGEERAKGNILERFSAQQFPDLHSELNLSSLELGDSALYFCASSPAGGPETQYFGPGTRLLVL.

This chain joins TRBV10-3 and TRBJ1-5, with TRBD1 identical over 8 bases. The CDR3 consists of 13 residues. J gave up 9 bases and V 6 bases, and 7 bases lay outside the gene matches. Germline V gene lookup returns CDR1 ENHRY and CDR2 SYGVKD. The CDR3 DNA follows: TGTGCCATCAGCCTGGACAGGGAGGGGCCCCAGCATTTT. Translating it yields CAISLDREGPQHF.

This clonotype was observed a few times. The chain combines TRBV5-4 with TRBJ2-5; D remains unclear. Germline V gives CDR1 SGHNT, CDR2 YYREEE (reference sequence). The CDR3 has 14 amino acids. The ends were cut back, 0 bases at V and 3 bases at J, with 9 bases in the middle. CDR3 coding DNA: TGTGCCAGCAGCTTGGAAAGGGTGAAAGAGACCCAGTACTTC. This encodes CASSLERVKETQYF.